This TCR beta chain was captured in a study of blood T cell repertoires in COVID-19. Assay: immunoSEQ multiplex PCR; the TCRdb copy retains only in-frame clones and omits some. This table has fewer than 350,000 clones, around 90% appearing once. Trimming cost V 3 bases and J 0 bases, with 12 bases left between them. The CDR3 is 15 residues long. The germline V gene has CDR1 MDHEN and CDR2 SYDVKM. Donors of Cohort 3 who recovered were those that had two negative PCRs, clearance, or symptom resolution. The receptor was isolated from a man in his 60s who had recovered from COVID-19. The V call is TRBV28, the J call TRBJ2-7, with a weak D call TRBD2 (5 bases). The sequencing sample was made of PBMCs or T cells enriched from blood (not recorded which). In DNA form, the CDR3 reads TGTGCCAGCAGTTTGGCTAGCAGGAGCTCCTACGAGCAGTACTTC. Translation gives CASSLASRSSYEQYF. The full variable domain, rest sourced from reference TRBV28 and TRBJ2-7, is DVKVTQSSRYLVKRTGEKVFLECVQDMDHENMFWYRQDPGLGLRLIYFSYDVKMKEKGDIPEGYSVSREKKERFSLILESASTNQTSMYLCASSLASRSSYEQYFGPGTRLTVT.